The 18 T cell receptor beta chains below come from one sample, sequenced in a study of CD8 T cells in Susac syndrome. A quantity of roughly 0.5 to 1 ug RNA underwent reverse transcription using random hexamers. A single record per CDR3 protein comes from TCRdb applying MiXCR to the immunoSEQ multiplex PCR reads. The sample includes approximately 150,000 distinct CDR3 sequences, approximately 93% of them seen just once. The material sequenced was CD4+ T cells from PBMCs. Source of these receptors: a human donor in good health.

The rearrangement uses TRBV4-2 and TRBJ2-5; TRBD1 matches at 7 bases. Germline CDR1 and CDR2: LGHNA and YNFKEQ. CDR3 length equals 14 residues. V was clipped by 4 bases and J by 2 bases; unmatched bases: 4. CDR3 residues: CASSRRQGQETQYF. DNA for the CDR3: TGTGCCAGCAGCCGAAGACAGGGACAAGAGACCCAGTACTTC.

The genes are TRBV10-3 and TRBJ2-7, with 11 nucleotides matching TRBD1. This CDR3 is 15 amino acids long. Germline lookup yields CDR1 ENHRY and CDR2 SYGVKD. With V trimmed by 3 bases and J by 4 bases, 5 bases remained unmatched. The CDR3 loop is CAISDPGQGVYEQYF. In DNA, the CDR3 is TGTGCCATCAGTGACCCGGGACAGGGGGTTTACGAGCAGTACTTC.

The rearrangement uses TRBV28 and TRBJ1-3; perhaps TRBD1 as D (5 bases). CDR3 length equals 15 residues. Germline-derived CDR1 and CDR2 are MDHEN and SYDVKM. V was clipped by 1 base and J by 4 bases, with 11 bases between them. CDR3 loop: CASSLFRTNGNTIYF. The DNA of the CDR3 is TGTGCCAGCAGTTTATTCCGGACAAACGGAAACACCATATATTTT.

The V call is TRBV10-3, the J call TRBJ2-7; D might be TRBD1 (5 bases). V lost 7 bases to trimming and J lost 0 bases, with 13 bases between them. Germline V gives CDR1 ENHRY, CDR2 SYGVKD. This CDR3 is 14 amino acids long. CDR3 in DNA: TGTGCCATCACCCCGACAGTCTTCTCCTACGAGCAGTACTTC. This translates into CAITPTVFSYEQYF.

This chain joins TRBV2 and TRBJ2-1, with D tentatively TRBD2 (5 bases). V lost 6 bases and J 12 bases, leaving 12 bases between the germline ends. Germline V gene data show CDR1 as SNHLY and CDR2 as FYNNEI. The CDR3 length is 11 residues. This chain's CDR3 is CASSTGISQFF. CDR3 in DNA: TGTGCCAGCAGCACCGGGATTTCGCAGTTCTTC.

The rearrangement joins TRBV29-1 to TRBJ2-5; D not certain. The CDR3 spans 12 residues. Germline loops: CDR1 SQVTM, CDR2 ANQGSEA. Trimming pared 8 bases from V and 2 bases from J, leaving 12 bases between. CDR3 protein: CSRTLDQETQYF. The CDR3 DNA reads as TGCAGCCGCACTCTGGATCAAGAGACCCAGTACTTC.

The chain recombines TRBV14 with TRBJ2-7; no reliable D call. Trimming left V 3 bases short and J 7 bases short, with 7 bases between. CDR3 length equals 11 residues. The V gene's germline CDR1 is SGHDN and CDR2 FVKESK. CDR3: CASSQNEEQYF. The DNA of the CDR3 is TGTGCCAGCAGCCAGAATGAAGAGCAGTACTTC.

The V call is TRBV9, the J call TRBJ2-5; 7 bases fit TRBD2. Looked up from germline, CDR1 is SGDLS and CDR2 is YYNGEE. The trim removed 3 bases at V and 2 bases at J, leaving 7 bases unmatched. This CDR3 region has 15 residues. CDR3 sequence: CASSARDYPQETQYF. The CDR3 DNA reads TGTGCCAGCAGCGCCCGGGACTACCCGCAAGAGACCCAGTACTTC.

The chain uses TRBV28 and TRBJ2-1; 8 nucleotides line up with TRBD2. This CDR3 has 13 residues. Germline CDR1 MDHEN, CDR2 SYDVKM. The V gene end was trimmed by 5 bases and the J gene end by 12 bases; junction bases not matched to a gene: 9. CDR3 in amino acids: CASSLLRAGGQFF. The DNA of the CDR3 is TGTGCCAGCAGTCTACTACGGGCGGGAGGGCAGTTCTTC. Full variable domain (outside the CDR3, taken from reference TRBV28 and TRBJ2-1): DVKVTQSSRYLVKRTGEKVFLECVQDMDHENMFWYRQDPGLGLRLIYFSYDVKMKEKGDIPEGYSVSREKKERFSLILESASTNQTSMYLCASSLLRAGGQFFGPGTRLTVL.

The chain is built from TRBV7-8 and TRBJ2-1; 10 bases line up with TRBD2. After removal of 5 bases from V and 8 bases from J, the junction contained 6 bases not matched to a gene. Germline loops: CDR1 SGHVS, CDR2 FQNEAQ. The CDR3 contains 14 residues. CDR3 nucleotide sequence: TGTGCCAGCAGCCCAACCGGGACTAGCGATGAGCAGTTCTTC. It yields the protein CASSPTGTSDEQFF. The entire variable domain, with the rest obtained from reference TRBV7-8 and TRBJ2-1, is as follows: GAGVSQSPRYKVAKRGQDVALRCDPISGHVSLFWYQQALGQGPEFLTYFQNEAQLDKSGLPSDRFFAERPEGSVSTLKIQRTQQEDSAVYLCASSPTGTSDEQFFGPGTRLTVL.

The V call is TRBV19, the J call TRBJ2-7; 9 bases are a match to TRBD2. There are 14 residues in the CDR3. J lost 6 bases, V lost 3 bases, and 6 bases had no gene match. The germline V gene has CDR1 LNHDA and CDR2 SQIVND (reference sequence). The CDR3 reads CASSMRTSVGEQYF. Here the CDR3 DNA reads TGTGCCAGTAGTATGAGGACTAGCGTGGGCGAGCAGTACTTC.

The chain is built from TRBV10-2 and TRBJ2-1; D is unclear. This CDR3 has 15 residues. Trimming shortened V by 3 bases and J by 5 bases, and 14 bases separated the two germline ends. Germline CDR1 and CDR2: WSHSY and SAAADI. The CDR3 DNA reads TGCGCCAGCAGTGACTGGCGGTCGTCCCACAATGAGCAGTTCTTC. It encodes CASSDWRSSHNEQFF.

The gene calls are TRBV27 and TRBJ2-6, with D perhaps TRBD2 (7 bases). This CDR3 is 15 amino acids long. Germline V CDR1 and CDR2: MNHEY, SMNVEV (reference sequence). V was trimmed by 3 bases and J by 4 bases, leaving 10 bases between them. CDR3 coding DNA: TGTGCCAGCAGTTTTCGGGGGGCCGGGGCCAACGTCCTGACTTTC. Translating it yields CASSFRGAGANVLTF.

The CDR3 nucleotides are TGTGCCAGCAGCTTAGTAGGGGGCGCGAATGAGCAGTTCTTC. This encodes CASSLVGGANEQFF. The chain is built from TRBV7-3 and TRBJ2-1, with 7 bases that match TRBD1. The CDR3 sequence is 14 residues long. V shed 2 bases and J 7 bases; nucleotides not matched to a gene: 5. Looked up from germline, CDR1 is SGHTA and CDR2 is FQGTGA.

The chain carries TRBV10-3 and TRBJ2-5, with 7 bases aligning to TRBD1. Per germline, CDR1 ENHRY and CDR2 SYGVKD. The CDR3 has 13 residues. J gave up 3 bases and V 10 bases, and 8 bases lay outside the gene matches. The CDR3 protein is CATRDSTKETQYF. In DNA form, the CDR3 reads TGTGCCACCAGGGACAGCACCAAAGAGACCCAGTACTTC.

This clonotype is a singleton in its sample. The chain has TRBV12-5 and TRBJ2-6; a possible D gene is TRBD1 (5 bases). V lost 2 bases to trimming and J lost 0 bases, with 14 bases between them. This CDR3 is built from 18 residues. CDR1 and CDR2 from the germline V gene are LGHNT and FRNRAP. CDR3 protein: CASGLPWAGLSGANVLTF. In DNA, the CDR3 is TGTGCTAGTGGTTTGCCCTGGGCAGGGCTCTCTGGGGCCAACGTCCTGACTTTC. Supplemented by reference TRBV12-5 and TRBJ2-6, the full variable domain reads DARVTQTPRHKVTEMGQEVTMRCQPILGHNTVFWYRQTMMQGLELLAYFRNRAPLDDSGMPKDRFSAEMPDATLATLKIQPSEPRDSAVYFCASGLPWAGLSGANVLTFGAGSRLTVL.

The V gene is TRBV7-9, the J gene TRBJ2-1, with D maybe TRBD1 (6 bases). V was clipped by 5 bases and J by 4 bases, with 15 bases between them. The CDR3 is 15 residues long. Germline V gene sequence: CDR1 SEHNR, CDR2 FQNEAQ (reference sequence). The CDR3 region is CASSLGQPGYNEQFF. The CDR3 DNA reads as TGTGCCAGCAGCCTCGGACAGCCGGGGTACAATGAGCAGTTCTTC. Full variable domain (outside the CDR3, taken from reference TRBV7-9 and TRBJ2-1): DTGVSQNPRHKITKRGQNVTFRCDPISEHNRLYWYRQTLGQGPEFLTYFQNEAQLEKSRLLSDRFSAERPKGSFSTLEIQRTEQGDSAMYLCASSLGQPGYNEQFFGPGTRLTVL.

This chain uses TRBV7-2 with TRBJ2-1; unclear D gene. This CDR3 is built from 13 residues. With 0 bases removed from V and 9 bases from J, the gap between germline ends came to 9 bases. The germline V gene encodes CDR1 SGHTA and CDR2 FQGNSA. CDR3 sequence: CASSLARVAEQFF. The DNA for the CDR3 is TGTGCCAGCAGCTTAGCGCGAGTTGCTGAGCAGTTCTTC.